The 10 T cell receptor beta chains reported below all come from one sample, sequenced in a study of technical replicates of blood from four donors. Only in-frame clones appear in the TCRdb table, and some are missing; sequencing was by immunoSEQ multiplex PCR. The sample consists of around 78,000 clones, approximately 95% of them appearing once. The specimen sequenced was T cells isolated from PBMCs. The receptors originated from a human donor in good health.

The chain has TRBV5-1 and TRBJ1-1, with 10 bases identical to TRBD1. The CDR3 consists of 16 residues. Germline values: CDR1 SGHRS, CDR2 YFSETQ. V was pared by 6 bases and J by 0 bases, with 8 bases of the junction left unmatched. The CDR3 is CASKGGQGFMNTEAFF. The DNA of the CDR3 is TGCGCCAGCAAAGGGGGACAGGGGTTCATGAACACTGAAGCTTTCTTT.

This chain uses TRBV5-1 with TRBJ2-3; 14 nucleotides line up with TRBD2. The CDR3 has 16 residues. V lost 4 bases and J lost 2; bases outside the gene matches: 3. Germline lookup yields CDR1 SGHRS and CDR2 YFSETQ. The CDR3, as DNA: TGCGCCAGCAGCGAGGGACTAGCGGGAGTCACAGATACGCAGTATTTT. This encodes CASSEGLAGVTDTQYF.

The chain carries TRBV19 and TRBJ1-5, with 7 nucleotides matching TRBD1. Germline V gene data show CDR1 as LNHDA and CDR2 as SQIVND (reference sequence). The CDR3 is 12 residues long. V shed 8 bases, J shed 8 bases, and the junction held 6 bases outside the gene matches. The CDR3 region is CASDDREKPQHF. For the CDR3, the DNA is TGTGCCAGTGATGACAGGGAGAAGCCCCAGCATTTT.

The chain couples TRBV27 to TRBJ2-1; possible D gene TRBD2, 5 bases. Trimming pared 0 bases from V and 7 bases from J, leaving 16 bases between. This CDR3 is 16 amino acids long. Germline V gene data show CDR1 as MNHEY and CDR2 as SMNVEV (reference sequence). CDR3 region: CASSLSGNPWRNEQFF. CDR3 bases: TGTGCCAGCAGTTTATCCGGCAATCCATGGAGGAATGAGCAGTTCTTC.

Note on this clone: The sample contains more than one DNA sequence encoding this CDR3. The CDR3 spells CASSVADRANTGELFF. The CDR3 DNA reads as TGTGCCAGCAGCGTAGCTGACAGGGCGAACACCGGGGAGCTGTTTTTT. This chain connects TRBV9 to TRBJ2-2; 7 bases fit TRBD1. V shed 0 bases, J shed 0 bases, and the junction held 2 bases outside the gene matches. CDR3 length: 16 residues. The germline gives CDR1 SGDLS, CDR2 YYNGEE.

The chain is built from TRBV28 and TRBJ2-5; no clear D gene. In germline, CDR1 is MDHEN, CDR2 SYDVKM. The CDR3 loop spans 14 amino acids. V lost 2 bases, J lost 2 bases, and 9 bases lay in between. This CDR3 is CASSLDGGQETQYF. The CDR3 DNA is TGTGCCAGCAGTTTAGACGGCGGACAAGAGACCCAGTACTTC.

This clone was picked up one time. The V and J genes are TRBV6-1 and TRBJ1-2; the match to TRBD1 covers 7 bases. The CDR3 contains 15 residues. V gave up 4 bases and J gave up 7 bases; unmatched junction bases: 12. Germline lookup yields CDR1 MNHNS and CDR2 SASEGT. Here the CDR3 DNA reads TGTGCCAGCAGTGTACTCTATAAGGGGGCCCGTGGCTACACCTTC. This translates into CASSVLYKGARGYTF.

This clone was seen more than once but under ten times. The rearrangement joins TRBV19 to TRBJ1-4, with TRBD1 matching 9 bases. V lost 5 bases to trimming and J lost 10 bases; unmatched junction nucleotides: 8. Per the germline V gene, CDR1 is LNHDA and CDR2 is SQIVND (reference sequence). The CDR3 extends over 14 amino acids. CDR3: CASSLGQGEGKLFF. CDR3 in DNA: TGTGCCAGTAGTCTGGGACAGGGAGAAGGAAAACTGTTTTTT.

This rearrangement joins TRBV5-4 to TRBJ1-2, with no clear D. CDR1 and CDR2 from the germline V gene are SGHNT and YYREEE (reference sequence). The germline V and J ends were trimmed by 4 bases and 0 bases, with 10 bases remaining between them. The CDR3 extends over 14 amino acids. The CDR3 region has the DNA TGTGCCAGCAGCAGCTACCAACCTAACTATGGCTACACCTTC. Residues: CASSSYQPNYGYTF. Looking up the rest from reference TRBV5-4 and TRBJ1-2 gives the full variable domain: ETGVTQSPTHLIKTRGQQVTLRCSSQSGHNTVSWYQQALGQGPQFIFQYYREEENGRGNFPPRFSGLQFPNYSSELNVNALELDDSALYLCASSSYQPNYGYTFGSGTRLTVV.

The chain links TRBV5-1 to TRBJ1-1; the D gene is possibly TRBD1 (5 bases). This CDR3 contains 13 residues. Trimming removed 7 bases at V and 1 base at J, with 11 bases between. CDR1 SGHRS and CDR2 YFSETQ come from the germline V gene. The CDR3 here is CASEQEPNTEAFF. CDR3 coding DNA: TGCGCCAGCGAACAGGAGCCGAACACTGAAGCTTTCTTT.